This entry is about one T cell receptor beta chain. Its antigen is as yet unknown. This specimen comes from a study of T cells in Graves' hyperthyroidism and ophthalmopathy. Study-wide context: Specimen type is peripheral blood, collected at initial diagnosis prior to any treatment.

Exclusion criteria comprised uncontrolled infection, other autoimmune disease, pregnancy or lactation. The PBMCs were sourced from fresh peripheral blood (about 10 ml). Deletions cut 4 bases from V and 5 bases from J, with 12 bases between. The CDR3 extends over 13 amino acids. Whole-study findings and limits: The majority of expanded thyroid clonotypes above 0.001 also appeared in blood.

Amplification of TCR beta CDR3 regions was performed using RNA transcripts as template. Initially, a first-round RT-PCR of the TCR CDR3 employed the HTBI primer set. TCRdb re-called the multiplex PCR reads with MiXCR, one entry per CDR3 protein. The sample yields some 500,000 distinct CDR3 sequences, around 22% seen once. Sequencing was carried out using blood. V gene TRBV12-3 or TRBV12-4 combines with J gene TRBJ2-7, with D possibly matching TRBD2 (5 bases). This clonotype originated in a young woman with Graves' ophthalmopathy. CDR3 sequence reads: CASSYGDGDEQYF. The CDR3 region has the DNA TGTGCCAGCAGTTACGGGGATGGAGACGAGCAGTACTTC.